This paragraph covers one T cell receptor beta chain sequence. Clones were sequenced by immunoSEQ multiplex PCR, and TCRdb holds only the in-frame ones, with some missing. In the table there are 35,000 to 50,000 clones, approximately 75% of which are singletons. Germline CDR1 MNHEY, CDR2 SVGAGI. CDR3 length: 15 amino acids. J lost 4 bases, V lost 2 bases, and 6 bases had no gene match. The sample belongs to a study of OX40 agonist ivuxolimab in advanced cancers. Study background: Head and neck, renal cell, melanoma or hepatocellular carcinoma were the cancers that dose-escalation patients had. Allowance was made for prior anti-PD-1, anti-PD-L1 or anti-CTLA-4 therapy, and around 44% had some.

The V gene is TRBV6-5, the J gene TRBJ2-3, with TRBD2 matching over 7 bases. The sample here was CD4+ or CD8+ T cells sorted from blood, taken in a trial of the OX40 agonist ivuxolimab. The TCR comes from an adult with an advanced solid tumor such as melanoma, head and neck, liver or kidney cancer. CDR3 loop: CASSYGGSYPDTQYF. Written as DNA, the CDR3 is TGTGCCAGCAGTTACGGCGGGAGTTACCCAGATACGCAGTATTTT.